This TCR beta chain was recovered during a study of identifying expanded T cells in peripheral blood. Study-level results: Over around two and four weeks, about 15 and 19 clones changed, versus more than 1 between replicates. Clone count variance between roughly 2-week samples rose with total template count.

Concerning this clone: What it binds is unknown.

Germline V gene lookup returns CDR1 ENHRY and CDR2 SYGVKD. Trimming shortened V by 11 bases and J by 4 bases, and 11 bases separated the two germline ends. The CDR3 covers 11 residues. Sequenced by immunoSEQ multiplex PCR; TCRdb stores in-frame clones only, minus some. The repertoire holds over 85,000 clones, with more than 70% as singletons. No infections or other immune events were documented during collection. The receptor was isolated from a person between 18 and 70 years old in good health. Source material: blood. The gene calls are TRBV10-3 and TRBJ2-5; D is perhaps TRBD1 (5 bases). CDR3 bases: TGTGCCGCAGGGCTGGGAGAGACCCAGTACTTC. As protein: CAAGLGETQYF.